This T cell receptor (beta chain) is from a study of regulatory T cells in long-lasting Graves disease. Study-level background: Antithyroid drug intake by newly diagnosed Graves' patients had lasted under 3 months.

Sample time point: newly diagnosed GD, antithyroid drugs for less than 3 months. Extracted PBMC RNA gave rise to the TCR library. Patients hailed from an endocrinology department in Xi'an, China. General study findings and limits: Sharing of public clonotypes was greater in persistent patients (around 2,500) than in new patients (around 1,000).

Investigators prepared the TCR beta libraries by applying iRepertoire HTBI primers and Arm-PCR of CDR3 regions. TCRdb reprocessed the multiplex PCR reads via MiXCR and lists one record per CDR3 protein. The data hold 200,000 to 250,000 distinct CDR3 sequences, with just over 20% observed a single time. This clonotype was observed at least ten times. The antigen is unknown. Per the germline V gene, CDR1 is SNHLY and CDR2 is FYNNEI. The CDR3 extends over 15 amino acids. V was shortened by 7 bases and J by 3 bases, with 18 bases between the two germline ends. This clonotype was sampled from a female donor with Graves disease. This specimen consisted of peripheral blood mononuclear cells (PBMCs), obtained at new diagnosis, from a patient treated with antithyroid drugs. The rearrangement links TRBV2 to TRBJ2-5, with a tentative D call TRBD2 (5 bases). The CDR3 nucleotides read TGTGCCAGCATCCAGGCAGCGGCCCTCAAAGAGACCCAGTACTTC. This codes for CASIQAAALKETQYF.